This T cell receptor (beta chain) came from a study of T-cell memory formation after mild COVID-19. Study background: Across donors, TCR clusters were largely donor specific.

With respect to this clonotype: The antigen is unknown.

Study outcomes and limitations: Largely, contracting CD4+ clones fell within CM and EM, and contracting CD8+ clones within EMRA.

Via MiXCR, TCRdb re-called the 5' RACE reads, giving one row per CDR3 protein. The table records more than 200,000 distinct CDR3 sequences, about a sixth of them present only once. The germline CDR1 and CDR2 sequences are LNHDA and SQIVND (reference sequence). The CDR3 length is 15 residues. V was clipped by 6 bases and J by 7 bases; unmatched bases: 12. Sequences were obtained from PBMCs or a T cell subset sorted from them (not recorded which). This chain connects TRBV19 to TRBJ1-5; 7 bases line up with TRBD1. The TCR was taken from a man aged 18 to 29 who had mild COVID-19 (a few samples of this study predate the infection). Cell type and time point are not known. The chain's CDR3 is CASSPPLGDSQPQHF. DNA of the CDR3: TGTGCCAGTAGCCCCCCCCTGGGGGACAGCCAGCCCCAGCATTTT.